Sequencing of this TCR beta chain was carried out in a study of a mutant IDH1 vaccine in newly diagnosed glioma. Overall study context: Vaccination followed radiotherapy alone by 4-6 weeks, or accompanied temozolomide cycles. Of treated patients, roughly 62% were men and approximately 40% women, averaging around 40 years.

The assay was immunoSEQ multiplex PCR, and TCRdb's table has in-frame clones only and misses some. The sample records about 40,000 clones, roughly 80% being singletons. The J segment lost 7 bases and the V segment lost 7 bases, leaving 16 bases of the junction unmatched. In germline, CDR1 is SGHRS, CDR2 YFSETQ. This CDR3 has 16 residues. A word on this clone: What it recognizes is unknown.

Indicated time point: week 11, during vaccination. In the vaccine, a single dose held 300 ug of the mutant IDH1 20-mer peptide, along with topical imiquimod. The material was peripheral blood mononuclear cells (PBMCs), obtained from a glioma patient whose treatment included an IDH1 peptide vaccine. The clonotype was recovered from a woman aged 30 to 39 with glioma. Some clones in this sample may be carry-over from other donors' samples. The V call is TRBV5-1, the J call TRBJ1-4, with 7 bases lining up with TRBD1. In DNA form, the CDR3 reads TGCGCCAGCGCCAGCCAGGTACAGGGGAATGGTGAAAAACTGTTTTTT. Translating gives CASASQVQGNGEKLFF.